This T cell receptor (beta chain) was profiled in a study of shared clonotypes between healthy human individuals. Clones were sequenced by immunoSEQ multiplex PCR, and TCRdb holds only the in-frame ones, with some missing. The sample gives around 600,000 clones, less than 98% of which show up once; about 0.057% is in the top ten. CDR1 MNHEY and CDR2 SMNVEV come from the germline V gene (reference sequence). The CDR3 consists of 18 residues. With 10 bases removed from V and 4 bases from J, the gap between germline ends came to 26 bases. Concerning this clone: Its antigen is unknown.

Overall study results and limits: Relative to their counterparts shared across all four donors, non-shared clonotypes exhibited diminished generation probabilities. Sequencing depth was expected to influence donor clonotype sharing. What limited the represented genetic and exposure-history diversity was the small number of donors.

The sample consisted of naive CD4+ T cells sorted from blood. Sample subset: CD45RA+ positively selected. This TCR was sampled from a young woman in good health. The chain uses TRBV27 and TRBJ2-6, with a weak D call TRBD1 (7 bases). CDR3 sequence reads: CATANFGGGQGGANVLTF. The CDR3 DNA follows: TGTGCCACCGCTAATTTTGGAGGGGGCCAGGGAGGGGCCAACGTCCTGACTTTC.